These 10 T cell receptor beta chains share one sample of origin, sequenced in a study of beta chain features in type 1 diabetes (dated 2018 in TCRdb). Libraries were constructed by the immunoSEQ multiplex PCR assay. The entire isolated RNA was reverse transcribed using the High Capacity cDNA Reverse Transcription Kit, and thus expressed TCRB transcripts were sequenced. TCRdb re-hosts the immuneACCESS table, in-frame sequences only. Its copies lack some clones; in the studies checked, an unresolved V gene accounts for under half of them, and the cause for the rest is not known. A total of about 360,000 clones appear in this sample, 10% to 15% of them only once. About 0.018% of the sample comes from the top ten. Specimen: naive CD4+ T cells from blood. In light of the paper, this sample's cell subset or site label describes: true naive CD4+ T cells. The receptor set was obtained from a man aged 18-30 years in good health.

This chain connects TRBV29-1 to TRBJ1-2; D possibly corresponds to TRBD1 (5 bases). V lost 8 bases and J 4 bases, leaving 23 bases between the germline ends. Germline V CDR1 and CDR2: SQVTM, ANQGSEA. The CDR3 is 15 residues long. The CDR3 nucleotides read TGCAGCTTCAAGGTATTGGACACTTGGATCTATGGCTACACCTTC. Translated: CSFKVLDTWIYGYTF.

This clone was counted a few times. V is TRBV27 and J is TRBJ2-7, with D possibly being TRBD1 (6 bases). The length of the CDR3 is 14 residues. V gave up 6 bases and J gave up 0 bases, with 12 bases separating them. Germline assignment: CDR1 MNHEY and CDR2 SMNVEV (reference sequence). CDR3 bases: TGTGCCAGCAGGCAACAGGGAAACTCCTACGAGCAGTACTTC. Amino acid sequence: CASRQQGNSYEQYF.

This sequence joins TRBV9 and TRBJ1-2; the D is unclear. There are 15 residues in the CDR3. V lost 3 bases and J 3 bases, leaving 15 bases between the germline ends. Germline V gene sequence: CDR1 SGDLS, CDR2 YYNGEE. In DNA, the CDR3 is TGTGCCAGCAGCGGTGGCAATTCGATCTACTATGGCTACACCTTC. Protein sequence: CASSGGNSIYYGYTF.

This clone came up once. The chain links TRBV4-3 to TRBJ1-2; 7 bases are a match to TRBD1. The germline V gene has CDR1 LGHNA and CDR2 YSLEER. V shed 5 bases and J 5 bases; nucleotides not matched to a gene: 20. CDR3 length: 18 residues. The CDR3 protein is CASSKRNFRDSRWYGYTF. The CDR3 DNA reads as TGCGCCAGCAGCAAAAGAAATTTCCGGGACAGTAGGTGGTATGGCTACACCTTC.

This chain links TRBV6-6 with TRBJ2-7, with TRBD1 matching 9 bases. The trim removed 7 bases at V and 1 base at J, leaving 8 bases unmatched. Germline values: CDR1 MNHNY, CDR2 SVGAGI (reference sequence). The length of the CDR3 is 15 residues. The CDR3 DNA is TGTGCCAGCAAGAGAGGGACAGGGACGTCCTACGAGCAGTACTTC. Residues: CASKRGTGTSYEQYF.

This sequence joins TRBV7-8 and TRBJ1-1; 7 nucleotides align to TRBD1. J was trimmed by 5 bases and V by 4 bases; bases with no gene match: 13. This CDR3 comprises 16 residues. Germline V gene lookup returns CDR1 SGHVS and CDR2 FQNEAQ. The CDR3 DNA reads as TGTGCCAGCAGCTCTGACAGGGTTGTTGGGAGGACTGAAGCTTTCTTT. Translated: CASSSDRVVGRTEAFF. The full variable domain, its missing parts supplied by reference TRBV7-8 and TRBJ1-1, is GAGVSQSPRYKVAKRGQDVALRCDPISGHVSLFWYQQALGQGPEFLTYFQNEAQLDKSGLPSDRFFAERPEGSVSTLKIQRTQQEDSAVYLCASSSDRVVGRTEAFFGQGTRLTVV.

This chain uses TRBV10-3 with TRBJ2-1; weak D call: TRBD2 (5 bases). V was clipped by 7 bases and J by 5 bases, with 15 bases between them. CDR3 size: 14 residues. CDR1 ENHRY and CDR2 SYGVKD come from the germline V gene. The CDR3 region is CAIMGSVGDNEQFF. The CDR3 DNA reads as TGTGCCATCATGGGAAGCGTCGGGGACAATGAGCAGTTCTTC.

CDR3: CASSRTQGGSYEQYF. The CDR3 DNA reads as TGTGCCAGCAGTCGAACGCAGGGGGGCTCCTACGAGCAGTACTTC. V is TRBV6-1 and J is TRBJ2-7, with D perhaps TRBD1 (7 bases). This CDR3 is built from 15 residues. Trimming stripped 5 bases from V and 0 bases from J, with 14 bases between. CDR1 is MNHNS and CDR2 is SASEGT in the germline V gene.

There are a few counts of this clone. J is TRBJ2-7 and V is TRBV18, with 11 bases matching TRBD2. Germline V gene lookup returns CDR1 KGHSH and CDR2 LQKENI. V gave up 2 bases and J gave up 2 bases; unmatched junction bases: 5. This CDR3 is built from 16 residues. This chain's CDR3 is CASSPAGLAVAYEQYF. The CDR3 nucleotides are TGTGCCAGCTCACCAGCGGGACTAGCGGTAGCCTACGAGCAGTACTTC.

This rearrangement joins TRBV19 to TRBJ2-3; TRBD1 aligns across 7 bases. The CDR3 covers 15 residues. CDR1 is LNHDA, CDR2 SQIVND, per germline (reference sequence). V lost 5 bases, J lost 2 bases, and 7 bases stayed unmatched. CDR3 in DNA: TGTGCCAGTAGTGCAAAACAGGGGAACACAGATACGCAGTATTTT. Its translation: CASSAKQGNTDTQYF.